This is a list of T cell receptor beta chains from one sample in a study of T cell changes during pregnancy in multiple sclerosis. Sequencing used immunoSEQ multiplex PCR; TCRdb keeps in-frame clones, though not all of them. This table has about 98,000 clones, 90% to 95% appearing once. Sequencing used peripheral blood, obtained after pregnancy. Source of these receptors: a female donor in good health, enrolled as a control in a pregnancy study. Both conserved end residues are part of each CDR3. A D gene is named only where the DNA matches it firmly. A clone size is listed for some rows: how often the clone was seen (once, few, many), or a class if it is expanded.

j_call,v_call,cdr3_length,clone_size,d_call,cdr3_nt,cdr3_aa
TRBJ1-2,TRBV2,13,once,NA,TGTGCCAGCACAGGCAGACCAGCCTATGGCTACACCTTC,CASTGRPAYGYTF
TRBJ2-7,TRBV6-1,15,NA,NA,TGTGCCAGCAGTGAAGAGCAGGACCGGGGATACGAGCAGTACTTC,CASSEEQDRGYEQYF
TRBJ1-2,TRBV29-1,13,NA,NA,TGCAGCGCCCAATTGGCCAGGGCAAATGGCTACACCTTC,CSAQLARANGYTF
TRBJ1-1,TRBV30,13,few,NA,TGTGCCTGGAGTGTAGGGGTGTGGACTGAAGCTTTCTTT,CAWSVGVWTEAFF
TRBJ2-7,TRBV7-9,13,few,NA,TGTGCCAGCAGCTTAGGGTGGGGCTGGGAGCAGTACTTC,CASSLGWGWEQYF
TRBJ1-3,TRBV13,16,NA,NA,TGTGCCAGCAGCTTAGGCCACGGCAGGTTCGGAAACACCATATATTTT,CASSLGHGRFGNTIYF
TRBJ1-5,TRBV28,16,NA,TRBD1,TGTGCCAGCATTCCCGAGAGGGGGCGAGGCAATCAGCCCCAGCATTTT,CASIPERGRGNQPQHF
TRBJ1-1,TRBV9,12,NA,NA,TGTGCCAGCAGCGTCCTGAGTAGTGAAGCTTTCTTT,CASSVLSSEAFF
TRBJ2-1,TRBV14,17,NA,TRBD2,TGTGCCAGCAGCCAAGTCGGTACTAGCGGGAGACAGAATGAGCAGTTCTTC,CASSQVGTSGRQNEQFF
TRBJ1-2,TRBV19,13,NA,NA,TGTGCCAGTAGTCCCGGGAGCCACTATGGCTACACCTTC,CASSPGSHYGYTF
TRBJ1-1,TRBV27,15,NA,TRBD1,TGTGCCAGCAGTACTTGGACAGGGTCGGCCACTGAAGCTTTCTTT,CASSTWTGSATEAFF
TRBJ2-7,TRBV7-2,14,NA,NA,TGTGCCAGCAGCTCGGCGCCAGGGTATTACGAGCAGTACTTC,CASSSAPGYYEQYF
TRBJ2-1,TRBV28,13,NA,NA,TGTGCCAGCAGGACACCTAATCCTCCTGAGCAGTTCTTC,CASRTPNPPEQFF
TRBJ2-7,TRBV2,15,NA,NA,TGTGCCAGCACCCCGGGGGTGAGAGATGGCTACGAGCAGTACTTC,CASTPGVRDGYEQYF
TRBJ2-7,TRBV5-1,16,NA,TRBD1,TGCGCCAGCAGCTTGGTATGGGACAGGGTCTTCGAGGAGCAGTACTTC,CASSLVWDRVFEEQYF
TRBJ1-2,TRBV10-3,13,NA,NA,TGTGCCACCGATGAGGATAGGTCATATGGCTACACCTTC,CATDEDRSYGYTF
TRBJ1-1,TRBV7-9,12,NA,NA,TGTGCCAGCAGCTTTCCTCAGGGTGAAGCTTTCTTT,CASSFPQGEAFF
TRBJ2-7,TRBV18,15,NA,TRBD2,TGTGCCAGCTCTCGGACTAGCGGGGGGTTCGCCGAGCAGTACTTC,CASSRTSGGFAEQYF